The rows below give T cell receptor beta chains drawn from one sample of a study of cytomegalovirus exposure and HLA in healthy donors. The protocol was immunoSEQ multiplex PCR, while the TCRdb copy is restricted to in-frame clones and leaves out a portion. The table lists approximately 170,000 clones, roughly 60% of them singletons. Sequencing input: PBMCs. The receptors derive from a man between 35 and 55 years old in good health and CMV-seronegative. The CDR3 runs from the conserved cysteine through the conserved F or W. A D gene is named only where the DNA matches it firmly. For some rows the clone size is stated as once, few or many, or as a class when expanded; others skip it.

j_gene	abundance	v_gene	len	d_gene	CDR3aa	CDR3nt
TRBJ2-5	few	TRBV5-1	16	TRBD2	CASSLGLAGGVETQYF	TGCGCCAGCAGCTTGGGACTAGCGGGGGGAGTAGAGACCCAGTACTTC
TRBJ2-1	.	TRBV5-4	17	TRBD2	CASSVGTSGSQSNEQFF	TGTGCCAGCAGCGTCGGGACTAGCGGGAGTCAATCCAATGAGCAGTTCTTC
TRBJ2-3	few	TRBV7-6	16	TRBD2	CASSPHGTRGTDTQYF	TGTGCCAGCAGCCCACACGGGACTAGGGGCACAGATACGCAGTATTTT
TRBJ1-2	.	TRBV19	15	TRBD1	CASSPGQGLGYGYTF	TGTGCCAGTAGTCCTGGACAGGGTTTAGGCTATGGCTACACCTTC
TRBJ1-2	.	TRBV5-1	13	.	CASSLGPVYGYTF	TGCGCCAGCAGCTTGGGGCCAGTCTATGGCTACACCTTC
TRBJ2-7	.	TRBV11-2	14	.	CASSRGSLQPLQYF	TGTGCCAGCAGCCGGGGAAGCCTCCAACCCTTGCAGTACTTC
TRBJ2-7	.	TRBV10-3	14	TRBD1	CAIRRQGVSYEQYF	TGTGCCATCAGGAGACAGGGGGTCTCCTACGAGCAGTACTTC
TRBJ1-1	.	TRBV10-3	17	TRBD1	CAISEYGNTGTGDEAFF	TGTGCCATCAGTGAGTACGGAAATACCGGGACAGGGGATGAAGCTTTCTTT
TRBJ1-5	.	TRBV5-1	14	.	CASSLLQGYQPQHF	TGCGCCAGCAGCTTGCTGCAGGGATATCAGCCCCAGCATTTT
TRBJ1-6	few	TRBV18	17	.	CASSPPGGGQGNSPLHF	TGTGCCAGCTCACCACCGGGTGGTGGGCAGGGGAATTCACCCCTCCACTTT
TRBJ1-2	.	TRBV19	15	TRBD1	CASSPGGGAGYGYTF	TGTGCCAGTAGTCCAGGAGGGGGCGCCGGTTATGGCTACACCTTC
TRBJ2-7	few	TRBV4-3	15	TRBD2	CASSQATSGSREQYF	TGCGCCAGCAGCCAAGCGACTAGCGGGAGCAGGGAGCAGTACTTC
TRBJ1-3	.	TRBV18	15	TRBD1	CASSRGQGSGNTIYF	TGTGCCAGCTCACGGGGACAGGGCTCCGGAAACACCATATATTTT
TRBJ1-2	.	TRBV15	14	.	CATSRGRENYGYTF	TGTGCCACCAGCAGAGGCAGGGAAAACTATGGCTACACCTTC
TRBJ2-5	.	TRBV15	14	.	CATSREGAGETQYF	TGTGCCACCAGCAGAGAGGGGGCTGGAGAGACCCAGTACTTC
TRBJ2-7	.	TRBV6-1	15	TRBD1	CATKEAPGQGYEQYF	TGTGCCACCAAAGAGGCCCCGGGACAGGGCTACGAGCAGTACTTC
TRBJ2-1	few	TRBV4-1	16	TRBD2	CASSQEELAGDNEQFF	TGCGCCAGCAGCCAAGAAGAACTAGCGGGAGACAATGAGCAGTTCTTC
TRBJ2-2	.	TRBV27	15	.	CASSFPGQNTGELFF	TGTGCCAGCAGTTTTCCGGGACAGAACACCGGGGAGCTGTTTTTT
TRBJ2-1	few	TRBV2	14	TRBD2	CASMIAGGPGEQFF	TGTGCCAGCATGATCGCGGGGGGGCCTGGTGAGCAGTTCTTC
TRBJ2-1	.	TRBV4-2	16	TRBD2	CASSQLTGGSYNEQFF	TGTGCCAGCAGCCAACTTACGGGAGGTTCCTACAATGAGCAGTTCTTC
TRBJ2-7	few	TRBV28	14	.	CASKTPQGLYEQYF	TGTGCCAGCAAGACACCGCAGGGACTCTACGAGCAGTACTTC
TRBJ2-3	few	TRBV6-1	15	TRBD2	CASSLREGGIDTQYF	TGTGCCAGCTCGTTAAGGGAGGGAGGTATAGATACGCAGTATTTT
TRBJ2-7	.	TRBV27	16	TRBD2	CASRFLMTSGIYEQYF	TGTGCCAGCAGATTCTTGATGACTAGCGGCATCTACGAGCAGTACTTC
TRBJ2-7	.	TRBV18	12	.	CASSGPMIAVNF	TGTGCCAGCTCAGGGCCTATGATCGCAGTGAACTTC
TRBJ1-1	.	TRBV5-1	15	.	CASSLTRGPVTEAFF	TGCGCCAGCAGCTTGACAAGGGGCCCGGTAACTGAAGCTTTCTTT
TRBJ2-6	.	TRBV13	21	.	CASSLSLHAGAAGEGANVLTF	TGTGCCAGCAGCTTATCCCTCCACGCAGGGGCGGCCGGGGAGGGGGCCAACGTCCTGACTTTC